What follows is one T cell receptor beta chain and its context. Its antigen is as yet unknown. The sample belongs to a study of monozygotic twins with cystic fibrosis. Study-level findings and limits: Monozygotic CF twin pairs shared significantly more nucleotide-identical clonotypes than unrelated CF individuals did.

The length of the CDR3 is 14 residues. Trimming removed 5 bases from V and 5 bases from J, with 15 bases in between. From germline, CDR1 is MNHEY and CDR2 SVGAGI. This table comes from immunoSEQ multiplex PCR, and its TCRdb copy is limited to in-frame clones, with some not included. The profile covers about 32,000 clones, with roughly 90% appearing a single time and around 0.99% taken by the ten largest. The rearrangement links TRBV6-5 to TRBJ1-2; D ambiguous. The source of this sequence is a girl between 2 and 10 years old with cystic fibrosis. Input material: blood. The CDR3 region is CASSRLTYGYGYTF. CDR3 in DNA: TGTGCCAGCAGTCGCCTAACCTACGGATATGGCTACACCTTC.